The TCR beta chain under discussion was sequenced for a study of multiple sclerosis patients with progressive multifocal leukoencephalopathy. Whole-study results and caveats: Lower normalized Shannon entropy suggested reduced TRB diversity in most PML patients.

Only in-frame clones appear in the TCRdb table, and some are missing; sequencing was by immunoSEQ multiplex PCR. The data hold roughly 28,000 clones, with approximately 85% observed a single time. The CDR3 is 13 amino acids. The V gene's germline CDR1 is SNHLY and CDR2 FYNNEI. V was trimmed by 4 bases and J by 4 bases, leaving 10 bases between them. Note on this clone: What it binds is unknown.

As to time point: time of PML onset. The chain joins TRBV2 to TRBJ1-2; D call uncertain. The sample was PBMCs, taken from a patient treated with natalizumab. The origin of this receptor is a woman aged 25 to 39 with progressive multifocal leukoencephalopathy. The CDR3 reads CASSGSQSYGYTF. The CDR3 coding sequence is TGTGCCAGCAGTGGAAGTCAGTCCTATGGCTACACCTTC. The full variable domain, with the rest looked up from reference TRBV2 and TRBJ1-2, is EPEVTQTPSHQVTQMGQEVILRCVPISNHLYFYWYRQILGQKVEFLVSFYNNEISEKSEIFDDQFSVERPDGSNFTLKIRSTKLEDSAMYFCASSGSQSYGYTFGSGTRLTVV.